The 14 T cell receptor beta chains given below trace back to one sample, sequenced in a study of OX40 agonist ivuxolimab in advanced cancers. Libraries were prepared by immunoSEQ multiplex PCR; TCRdb keeps only in-frame clonotypes and omits some of them. The sample consists of about 45,000 clones, around four fifths of them appearing once. This specimen consisted of CD4+ or CD8+ T cells sorted from blood, obtained in a trial of the OX40 agonist ivuxolimab. Receptors were obtained from an adult with an advanced solid tumor such as melanoma, head and neck, liver or kidney cancer.

This rearrangement joins TRBV27 to TRBJ2-3; D is unresolved. Germline V CDR1 and CDR2: MNHEY, SMNVEV (reference sequence). The CDR3 runs to 14 residues. Trimming removed 4 bases at V and 5 bases at J, with 13 bases between. CDR3 bases: TGTGCCAGCAGTTCTCCATCGAGACTAGATACGCAGTATTTT. Translated: CASSSPSRLDTQYF.

The genes are TRBV10-3 and TRBJ2-3; no clear D gene. There are 15 residues in the CDR3. Per germline, CDR1 ENHRY and CDR2 SYGVKD. V was cut by 0 bases and J by 0 bases, with 7 bases left in between. DNA for the CDR3: TGTGCCATCAGTGAGTCCTCCAGAAGCACAGATACGCAGTATTTT. This encodes CAISESSRSTDTQYF.

The V and J genes are TRBV7-7 and TRBJ2-3, with 9 bases lining up with TRBD2. The CDR3 contains 16 residues. Unmatched junction bases numbered 8, after V lost 3 bases and J lost 4 bases. Germline V gene sequence: CDR1 SSHAT, CDR2 FNYEAQ (reference sequence). In DNA, the CDR3 is TGTGCCAGCAGCTTGCCCTTAGCGGGAGCATCAGATACGCAGTATTTT. Amino acids: CASSLPLAGASDTQYF. Based on the CDR3 plus reference TRBV7-7 and TRBJ2-3, the full variable domain is GAGVSQSPRYKVTKRGQDVTLRCDPISSHATLYWYQQALGQGPEFLTYFNYEAQPDKSGLPSDRFSAERPEGSISTLTIQRTEQRDSAMYRCASSLPLAGASDTQYFGPGTRLTVL.

This clone came up once. The V call is TRBV7-2, the J call TRBJ2-1; 10 nucleotides line up with TRBD2. The CDR3 is made up of 17 amino acids. The trim removed 2 bases at V and 3 bases at J, leaving 7 bases unmatched. Looked up from germline, CDR1 is SGHTA and CDR2 is FQGNSA. The CDR3 reads CASSLIGSGGIYNEQFF. The DNA for the CDR3 is TGTGCCAGCAGCTTAATTGGTAGCGGGGGGATCTACAATGAGCAGTTCTTC.

The V gene is TRBV19, the J gene TRBJ1-2; D remains unclear. V lost 1 base, J lost 0 bases, and 12 bases lay in between. The CDR3 sequence is 16 residues long. Germline lookup yields CDR1 LNHDA and CDR2 SQIVND (reference sequence). CDR3 nucleotides: TGTGCCAGTAGTATAGTGGCGGCAGACCCTAACTATGGCTACACCTTC. Protein: CASSIVAADPNYGYTF.

The DNA for the CDR3 is TGTGCCAGCAGCCCCACTAGCGGCACAGATACGCAGTATTTT. This codes for CASSPTSGTDTQYF. The chain joins TRBV7-2 to TRBJ2-3; 7 bases map to TRBD2. V lost 5 bases to trimming and J lost 1 base; unmatched junction nucleotides: 3. Germline V gene data show CDR1 as SGHTA and CDR2 as FQGNSA. CDR3 length: 14 residues.

The rearrangement links TRBV27 to TRBJ1-1; D possibly corresponds to TRBD1 (5 bases). Germline CDR1 is MNHEY and CDR2 is SMNVEV (reference sequence). This CDR3 is 13 amino acids long. Trimming took 2 bases from V and 1 from J, leaving 5 bases between them. CDR3 loop: CASSLGGNTEAFF. For the CDR3, the DNA is TGTGCCAGCAGTTTAGGGGGGAACACTGAAGCTTTCTTT.

The chain employs TRBV5-6 and TRBJ1-1; the D is unclear. With 0 bases removed from V and 7 bases from J, the gap between germline ends came to 16 bases. Germline CDR1 and CDR2: SGHDT and YYEEEE. This CDR3 is 15 amino acids long. CDR3 loop: CASSLGTGSQREAFF. CDR3 sequence (DNA): TGTGCCAGCAGCTTGGGGACGGGGTCGCAGCGTGAAGCTTTCTTT.

By share of the sample, this clone is medium-sized. The CDR3 coding sequence is TGCGCCAGCAGTGATGGAAGGGTTACTGAAGCTTTCTTT. This codes for CASSDGRVTEAFF. The chain recombines TRBV10-1 with TRBJ1-1; D is ambiguous. The CDR3 length is 13 residues. The ends were cut back, 3 bases at V and 5 bases at J, with 10 bases in the middle. The germline gives CDR1 WNHNN, CDR2 SYGVQD (reference sequence).

This clone was picked up one time. The rearrangement uses TRBV6-5 and TRBJ1-5, with D perhaps TRBD1 (5 bases). The V gene lost 5 bases and the J gene lost 5 bases, with 10 bases spanning the gap. This CDR3 is 13 amino acids long. The germline CDR1 and CDR2 sequences are MNHEY and SVGAGI. The CDR3 sequence is CASSPGTDQPQHF. CDR3 DNA: TGTGCCAGCAGTCCTGGGACGGATCAGCCCCAGCATTTT.

CDR3 sequence (DNA): TGTGCCAGCAGAGGACAAAGCTATGGCTACACCTTC. It codes for CASRGQSYGYTF. The gene calls are TRBV7-9 and TRBJ1-2; a weak D match, TRBD1 (5 bases). The CDR3 sequence is 12 residues long. The V gene lost 6 bases and the J gene lost 4 bases, with 9 bases spanning the gap. Germline lookup yields CDR1 SEHNR and CDR2 FQNEAQ (reference sequence).

The V call is TRBV6-6, the J call TRBJ2-7; D may be TRBD1 or TRBD2 (5 bases each). With 10 bases removed from V and 4 bases from J, the gap between germline ends came to 14 bases. The germline V gene has CDR1 MNHNY and CDR2 SVGAGI (reference sequence). The CDR3 runs 12 residues. The CDR3 loop is CATQGDEYEQYF. The CDR3 nucleotides are TGTGCCACCCAAGGGGACGAGTACGAGCAGTACTTC.

V usage is TRBV7-2 and J usage is TRBJ2-1, with D possibly being TRBD2 (6 bases). Trimming cost V 4 bases and J 3 bases, with 7 bases left between them. This CDR3 spans 13 amino acids. The germline V gene encodes CDR1 SGHTA and CDR2 FQGNSA. CDR3 DNA: TGTGCCAGCAGCTCGGGACTCTACAATGAGCAGTTCTTC. Translated: CASSSGLYNEQFF.

The genes are TRBV6-5 and TRBJ2-2; D might be TRBD2 (6 bases). V shed 7 bases and J shed 7 bases, with 13 bases lying between them. Germline V gene data show CDR1 as MNHEY and CDR2 as SVGAGI. The CDR3 covers 13 residues. This CDR3 reads CASTPSADGELFF. Written as DNA, the CDR3 is TGTGCCAGCACCCCTAGCGCGGACGGGGAGCTGTTTTTT.